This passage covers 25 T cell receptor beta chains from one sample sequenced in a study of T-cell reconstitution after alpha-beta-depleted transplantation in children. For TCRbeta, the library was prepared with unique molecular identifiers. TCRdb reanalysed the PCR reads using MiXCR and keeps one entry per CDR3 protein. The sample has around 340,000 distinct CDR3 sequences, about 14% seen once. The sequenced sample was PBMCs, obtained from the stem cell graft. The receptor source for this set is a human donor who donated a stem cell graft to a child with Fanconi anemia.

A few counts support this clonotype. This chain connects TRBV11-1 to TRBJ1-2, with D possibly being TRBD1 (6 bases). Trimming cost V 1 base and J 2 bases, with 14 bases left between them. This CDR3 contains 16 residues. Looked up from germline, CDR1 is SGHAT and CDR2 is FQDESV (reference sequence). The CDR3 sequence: CASSLGGGRFNYGYTF. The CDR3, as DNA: TGTGCCAGCAGCTTAGGGGGGGGGCGTTTCAACTATGGCTACACCTTC.

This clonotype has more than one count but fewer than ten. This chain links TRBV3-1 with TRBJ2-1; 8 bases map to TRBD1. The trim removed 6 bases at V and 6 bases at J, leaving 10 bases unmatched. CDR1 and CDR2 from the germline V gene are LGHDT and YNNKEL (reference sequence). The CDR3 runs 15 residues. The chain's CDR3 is CASRLNRGFVNEQFF. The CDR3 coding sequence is TGTGCCAGCAGGCTGAACAGGGGGTTCGTCAATGAGCAGTTCTTC.

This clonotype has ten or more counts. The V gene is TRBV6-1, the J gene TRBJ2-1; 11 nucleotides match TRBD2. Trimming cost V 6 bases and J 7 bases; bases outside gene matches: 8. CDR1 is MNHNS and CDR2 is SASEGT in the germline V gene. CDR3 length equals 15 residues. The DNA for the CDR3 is TGTGCCAGCAGCCATCCGGGACTAGCGGATAATGAGCAGTTCTTC. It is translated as CASSHPGLADNEQFF.

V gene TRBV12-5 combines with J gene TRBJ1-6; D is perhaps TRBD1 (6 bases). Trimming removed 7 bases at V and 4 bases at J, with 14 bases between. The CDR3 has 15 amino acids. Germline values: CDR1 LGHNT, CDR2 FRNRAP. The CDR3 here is CASAPGAGYNSPLHF. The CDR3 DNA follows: TGTGCTAGTGCCCCGGGGGCAGGATATAATTCACCCCTCCACTTT. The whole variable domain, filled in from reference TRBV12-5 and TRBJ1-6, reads DARVTQTPRHKVTEMGQEVTMRCQPILGHNTVFWYRQTMMQGLELLAYFRNRAPLDDSGMPKDRFSAEMPDATLATLKIQPSEPRDSAVYFCASAPGAGYNSPLHFGNGTRLTVT.

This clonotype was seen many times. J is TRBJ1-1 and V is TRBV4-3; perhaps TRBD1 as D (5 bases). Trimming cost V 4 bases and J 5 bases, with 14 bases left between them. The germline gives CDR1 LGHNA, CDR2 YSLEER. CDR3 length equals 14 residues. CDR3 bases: TGCGCCAGCAGCCCCCAGGGATGGGTTACTGAAGCTTTCTTT. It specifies CASSPQGWVTEAFF.

The CDR3 is CASSSQGVFGNTIYF. The DNA for the CDR3 is TGTGCCAGCAGTTCTCAGGGCGTTTTCGGAAACACCATATATTTT. The V and J genes are TRBV28 and TRBJ1-3; D might be TRBD1 (5 bases). V lost 4 bases, J lost 4 bases, and 14 bases lay in between. Germline V gene sequence: CDR1 MDHEN, CDR2 SYDVKM. The CDR3 has 15 residues.

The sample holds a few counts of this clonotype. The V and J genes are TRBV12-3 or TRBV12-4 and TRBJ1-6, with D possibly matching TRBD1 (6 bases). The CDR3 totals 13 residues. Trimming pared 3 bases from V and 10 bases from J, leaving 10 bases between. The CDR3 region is CASSFNTGSPLHF. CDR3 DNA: TGTGCCAGCAGTTTCAATACAGGGTCACCCCTCCACTTT.

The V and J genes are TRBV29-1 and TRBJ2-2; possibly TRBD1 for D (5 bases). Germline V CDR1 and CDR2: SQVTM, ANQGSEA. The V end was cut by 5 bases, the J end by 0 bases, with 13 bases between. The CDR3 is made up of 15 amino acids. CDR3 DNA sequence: TGCAGCGTTAAACGGACAACCTCGAACACCGGGGAGCTGTTTTTT. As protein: CSVKRTTSNTGELFF.

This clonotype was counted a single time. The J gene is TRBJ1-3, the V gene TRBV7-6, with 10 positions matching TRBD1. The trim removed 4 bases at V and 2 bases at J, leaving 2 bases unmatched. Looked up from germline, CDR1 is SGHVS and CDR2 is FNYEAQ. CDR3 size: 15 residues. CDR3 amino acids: CASSYGTGAGNTIYF. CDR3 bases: TGTGCCAGCAGCTACGGGACAGGGGCTGGAAACACCATATATTTT.

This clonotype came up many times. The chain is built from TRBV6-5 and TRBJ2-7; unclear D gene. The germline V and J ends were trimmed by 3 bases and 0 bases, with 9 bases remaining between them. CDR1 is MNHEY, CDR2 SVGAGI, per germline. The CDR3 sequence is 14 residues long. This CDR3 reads CASSYKQASYEQYF. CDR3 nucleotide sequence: TGTGCCAGCAGTTATAAGCAGGCCTCCTACGAGCAGTACTTC.

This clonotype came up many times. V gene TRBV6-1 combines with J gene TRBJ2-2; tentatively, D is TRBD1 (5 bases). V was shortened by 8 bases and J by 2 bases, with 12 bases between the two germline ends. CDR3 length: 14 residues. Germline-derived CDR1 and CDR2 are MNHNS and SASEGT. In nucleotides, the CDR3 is TGTGCCAGCCAAACAGGTGGCAACACCGGGGAGCTGTTTTTT. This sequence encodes CASQTGGNTGELFF.

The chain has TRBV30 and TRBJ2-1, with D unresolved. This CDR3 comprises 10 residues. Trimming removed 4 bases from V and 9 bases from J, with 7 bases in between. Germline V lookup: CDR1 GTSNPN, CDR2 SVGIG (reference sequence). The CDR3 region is CAWKDGEQFF. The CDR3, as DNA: TGTGCCTGGAAGGACGGTGAGCAGTTCTTC.

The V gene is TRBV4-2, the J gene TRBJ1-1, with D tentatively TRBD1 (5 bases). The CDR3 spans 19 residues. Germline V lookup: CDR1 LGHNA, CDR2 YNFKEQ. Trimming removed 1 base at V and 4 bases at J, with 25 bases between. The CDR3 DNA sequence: TGTGCCAGCAGCCAAGGAACCGGGACGGCCCGCCCTTGGCTCACTGAAGCTTTCTTT. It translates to CASSQGTGTARPWLTEAFF.

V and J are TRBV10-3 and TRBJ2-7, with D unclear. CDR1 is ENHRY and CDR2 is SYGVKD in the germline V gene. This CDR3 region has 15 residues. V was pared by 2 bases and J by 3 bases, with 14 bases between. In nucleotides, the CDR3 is TGTGCCATCAGTGAGGAGCAGTTGGGCAGCTACGAGCAGTACGTC. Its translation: CAISEEQLGSYEQYV.

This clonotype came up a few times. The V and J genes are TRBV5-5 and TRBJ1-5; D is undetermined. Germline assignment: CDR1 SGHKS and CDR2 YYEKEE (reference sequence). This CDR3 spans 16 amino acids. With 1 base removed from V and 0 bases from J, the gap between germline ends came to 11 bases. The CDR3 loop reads CASSLNLDNSNQPQHF. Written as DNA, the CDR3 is TGTGCCAGCAGCTTGAATCTCGACAATAGCAATCAGCCCCAGCATTTT.

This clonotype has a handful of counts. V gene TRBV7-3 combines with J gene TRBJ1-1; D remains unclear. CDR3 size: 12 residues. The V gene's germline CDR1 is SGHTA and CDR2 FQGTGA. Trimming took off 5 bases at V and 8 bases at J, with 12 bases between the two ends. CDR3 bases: TGTGCCAGCAGCCAAGGTGTGGGCGAAGCTTTCTTT. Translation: CASSQGVGEAFF.

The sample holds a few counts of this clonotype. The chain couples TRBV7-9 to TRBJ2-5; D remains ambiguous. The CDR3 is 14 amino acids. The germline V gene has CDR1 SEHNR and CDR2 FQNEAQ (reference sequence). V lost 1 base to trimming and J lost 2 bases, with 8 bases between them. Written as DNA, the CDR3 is TGTGCCAGCAGCTTAGACGTGCCTCAAGAGACCCAGTACTTC. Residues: CASSLDVPQETQYF.

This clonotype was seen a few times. The CDR3: CASSSTKSGANVLTF. The CDR3 DNA reads TGTGCCAGCAGCTCCACCAAGTCTGGGGCCAACGTCCTGACTTTC. The rearrangement links TRBV7-6 to TRBJ2-6; D remains unclear. This CDR3 contains 15 residues. Germline CDR1 and CDR2: SGHVS and FNYEAQ. The V and J ends lost 4 bases and 1 base respectively, with 8 bases between them. Combining the CDR3 with reference TRBV7-6 and TRBJ2-6 gives the whole variable domain GAGVSQSPRYKVTKRGQDVALRCDPISGHVSLYWYRQALGQGPEFLTYFNYEAQQDKSGLPNDRFSAERPEGSISTLTIQRTEQRDSAMYRCASSSTKSGANVLTFGAGSRLTVL.

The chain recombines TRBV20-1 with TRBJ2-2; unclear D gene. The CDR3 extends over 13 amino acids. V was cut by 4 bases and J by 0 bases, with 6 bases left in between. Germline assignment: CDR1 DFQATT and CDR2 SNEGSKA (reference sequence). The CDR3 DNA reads TGCAGTGCTAATAAACCGAACACCGGGGAGCTGTTTTTT. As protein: CSANKPNTGELFF.

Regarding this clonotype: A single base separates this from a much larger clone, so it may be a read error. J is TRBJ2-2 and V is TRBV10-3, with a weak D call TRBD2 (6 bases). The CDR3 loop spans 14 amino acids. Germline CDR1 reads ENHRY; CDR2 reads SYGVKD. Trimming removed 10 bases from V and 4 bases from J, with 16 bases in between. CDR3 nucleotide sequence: TGTGCCACCACTGACCTGGAGGGCACCGGGGAGCTGTTTTTT. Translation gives CATTDLEGTGELFF.

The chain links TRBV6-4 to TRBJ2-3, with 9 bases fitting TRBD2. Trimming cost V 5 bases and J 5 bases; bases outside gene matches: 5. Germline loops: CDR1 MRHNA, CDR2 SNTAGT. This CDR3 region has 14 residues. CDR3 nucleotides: TGTGCCAGCAGTCAGCGGGGGGACCGAGATACGCAGTATTTT. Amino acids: CASSQRGDRDTQYF.

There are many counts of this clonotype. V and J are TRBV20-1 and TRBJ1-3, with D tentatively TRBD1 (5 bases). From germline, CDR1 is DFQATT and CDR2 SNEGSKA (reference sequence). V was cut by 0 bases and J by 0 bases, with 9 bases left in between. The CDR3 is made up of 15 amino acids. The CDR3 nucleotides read TGCAGTGCTAGAGACCCAGGGAGCTCTGGAAACACCATATATTTT. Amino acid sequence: CSARDPGSSGNTIYF.

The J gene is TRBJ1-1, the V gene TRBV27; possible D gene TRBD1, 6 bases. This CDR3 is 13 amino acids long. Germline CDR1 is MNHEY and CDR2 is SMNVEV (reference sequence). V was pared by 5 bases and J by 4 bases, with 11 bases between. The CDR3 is CASSRGYGTEAFF. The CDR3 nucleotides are TGTGCCAGCAGTAGGGGGTACGGCACTGAAGCTTTCTTT.

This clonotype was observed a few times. CDR3 sequence (DNA): TGTGCCAGCTCACCCCAGGACAGGAGCTCCTACAATGAGCAGTTCTTC. This gives the protein CASSPQDRSSYNEQFF. The rearrangement joins TRBV18 to TRBJ2-1; TRBD1 aligns across 7 bases. The germline V gene encodes CDR1 KGHSH and CDR2 LQKENI. CDR3 size: 16 residues. Trimming removed 3 bases from V and 0 bases from J; junction bases left unmatched: 5.

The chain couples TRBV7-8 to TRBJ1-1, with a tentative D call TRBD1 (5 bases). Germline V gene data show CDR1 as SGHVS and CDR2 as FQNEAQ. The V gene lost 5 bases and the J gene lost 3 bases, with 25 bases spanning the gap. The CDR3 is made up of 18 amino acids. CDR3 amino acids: CASSLGVMRGDWHTEAFF. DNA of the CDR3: TGTGCCAGCAGCCTAGGAGTCATGAGGGGCGACTGGCACACTGAAGCTTTCTTT. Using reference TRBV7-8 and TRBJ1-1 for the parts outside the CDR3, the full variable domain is GAGVSQSPRYKVAKRGQDVALRCDPISGHVSLFWYQQALGQGPEFLTYFQNEAQLDKSGLPSDRFFAERPEGSVSTLKIQRTQQEDSAVYLCASSLGVMRGDWHTEAFFGQGTRLTVV.